This T cell receptor (beta chain) originates from a study of beta chain features in type 1 diabetes. Study observations and caveats: Patients with type 1 diabetes showed fewer VDJ junction insertions and more deletions.

Of the isolated RNA, all was reverse transcribed, and so the sequenced material was expressed TCRB transcripts. Some clones are missing from TCRdb's copy, which holds only in-frame ones; the method was immunoSEQ multiplex PCR. The top ten hold 0.015% to 0.02% of the sample, which has about 400,000 clones, approximately 12% seen once. This clone was counted a few times. What it binds is not known. This CDR3 is built from 14 residues. CDR1 is KGHSH, CDR2 LQKENI, per germline. The V and J ends lost 0 bases and 4 bases respectively, with 9 bases between them. Sequencing was carried out using naive CD4+ T cells from blood. The receptor's source is a young man in good health. This chain connects TRBV18 to TRBJ1-1; no clear D gene. The CDR3 protein is CASSPPMGSTEAFF. DNA for the CDR3: TGTGCCAGCTCACCACCGATGGGCAGCACTGAAGCTTTCTTT.